This T cell receptor (beta chain) is drawn from a study of T cell repertoires in cytomegalovirus infection. The wider study: Indicated by public TCR beta signatures were CMV infection and matching HLA type. Study results and limitations: Individuals carrying CMV plus the relevant HLA were identified by cumulative frequency of public TCR beta families. HLA-C-restricted CMV clonotypes gave the most frequent clonotype in two of eight donors.

A few counts support this clonotype. The antigen remains unidentified. The trim removed 4 bases at V and 5 bases at J, leaving 7 bases unmatched. The germline V gene encodes CDR1 LGHNA and CDR2 YNFKEQ. CDR3 size: 16 residues. Via MiXCR, TCRdb re-called the reads, giving one row per CDR3 protein. Among roughly 310,000 distinct CDR3 sequences listed, about a sixth were seen once. The material sequenced was PBMCs. The TCR comes from a human donor in good health (CMV status not recorded). Some clones in this sample may be carry-over from other donors' samples. This chain connects TRBV4-2 to TRBJ2-1; TRBD2 matches 11 bases. CDR3 nucleotides: TGTGCCAGCAGCCGATCCCTAGCGGGGGGTGACAATGAGCAGTTCTTC. It is translated as CASSRSLAGGDNEQFF.